The sequence of this T cell receptor (beta chain) was determined in a study of Ad26.COV2.S vaccination and SARS-CoV-2 variants. Study conclusions and caveats: It was found that vaccine and placebo recipients had similar non-spike TCR breadth.

The repertoire was sequenced with immunoSEQ multiplex PCR; TCRdb's copy has only in-frame clones and lacks some. The sample includes some 500,000 clones, roughly nine tenths of them seen just once. The sample's treatment: some 20 received Ad26.COV2.S at low or high dose, single or two shots; several received placebo; per-sample allocation not given. The samples date from day 63 after the first vaccine or placebo injection. An adult donor aged 18-55 years was enrolled in Boston. Germline loops: CDR1 LNHDA, CDR2 SQIVND (reference sequence). V was shortened by 3 bases and J by 9 bases, with 9 bases between the two germline ends. The CDR3 runs 12 residues. Remarks on this clone: The antigen remains unidentified.

The starting material was peripheral blood, obtained in a trial of Ad26.COV2.S vaccine versus placebo. This sequence was found in a person aged 18-60 years who received the Ad26.COV2.S COVID-19 vaccine or a placebo. This rearrangement joins TRBV19 to TRBJ2-1, with D unclear. CDR3 loop: CASSIPGGEQFF. The CDR3, as DNA: TGTGCCAGTAGTATCCCCGGTGGTGAGCAGTTCTTC. Variable domain in full (rest from reference TRBV19 and TRBJ2-1): DGGITQSPKYLFRKEGQNVTLSCEQNLNHDAMYWYRQDPGQGLRLIYYSQIVNDFQKGDIAEGYSVSREKKESFPLTVTSAQKNPTAFYLCASSIPGGEQFFGPGTRLTVL.